These T cell receptor beta chains were read from a single sample in a study of cytomegalovirus exposure and HLA in healthy donors. Some clones are missing from TCRdb's copy, which holds only in-frame ones; the method was immunoSEQ multiplex PCR. Counted here are under 200,000 clones, over 75% occurring once; the ten biggest clones make up 2.5% to 3.5%. Sequencing was performed on PBMCs. The source is a female donor in good health and CMV-seronegative. CDR3s include the opening cysteine and the closing phenylalanine or tryptophan. A D gene is named only where the DNA matches it firmly. Only some rows state a clone size, as once, few, many or a class for expanded clones.

abundance: NA; v_gene: TRBV20-1; j_gene: TRBJ1-4; d_gene: NA; CDR3nt: TGCAGTGCCGGAGAAAATGAAAAACTGTTTTTT; CDR3aa: CSAGENEKLFF
abundance: NA; v_gene: TRBV7-3; j_gene: TRBJ2-1; d_gene: NA; CDR3nt: TGTGCCAGCAGCATTACCGCCGACGGGACATGGGGTTCCTACAATGAGCAGTTCTTC; CDR3aa: CASSITADGTWGSYNEQFF
abundance: few; v_gene: TRBV7-9; j_gene: TRBJ1-2; d_gene: TRBD1; CDR3nt: TGTGCCAGCAGCTTAGGGGGACAGCACGGCTACACCTTC; CDR3aa: CASSLGGQHGYTF
abundance: NA; v_gene: TRBV2; j_gene: TRBJ1-5; d_gene: TRBD1; CDR3nt: TGTGCCAGCAGTTTCAATGGACAGGGCAATCAGCCCCAGCATTTT; CDR3aa: CASSFNGQGNQPQHF
abundance: few; v_gene: TRBV5-1; j_gene: TRBJ2-1; d_gene: TRBD1; CDR3nt: TGCGCCAGCAGCTGGTGGGACAGGGGCTCCTACAATGAGCAGTTCTTC; CDR3aa: CASSWWDRGSYNEQFF
abundance: NA; v_gene: TRBV9; j_gene: TRBJ1-5; d_gene: NA; CDR3nt: TGTGCCAGCAGCGTAGGAGGAGGGGATAGTCAGCCCCAGCATTTT; CDR3aa: CASSVGGGDSQPQHF
abundance: few; v_gene: TRBV4-3; j_gene: TRBJ1-2; d_gene: NA; CDR3nt: TGCGCCAGCAGCGACCGGGACACCTATTACACCTTC; CDR3aa: CASSDRDTYYTF
abundance: NA; v_gene: TRBV6-5; j_gene: TRBJ2-7; d_gene: TRBD2; CDR3nt: TGTGCCAGCAGAGCCGGGACTAGTAGCTCCTACGAGCAGTACTTC; CDR3aa: CASRAGTSSSYEQYF
abundance: few; v_gene: TRBV9; j_gene: TRBJ1-1; d_gene: NA; CDR3nt: TGTGCCAGCAGCCCCCAGGGACTTACGAACACTGAAGCTTTCTTT; CDR3aa: CASSPQGLTNTEAFF
abundance: NA; v_gene: TRBV4-1; j_gene: TRBJ1-5; d_gene: TRBD1; CDR3nt: TGCGCCAGCAGCCAAGACTCGACAGGGAGCAATCAGCCCCAGCATTTT; CDR3aa: CASSQDSTGSNQPQHF
abundance: NA; v_gene: TRBV19; j_gene: TRBJ1-4; d_gene: TRBD1; CDR3nt: TGTGCCAGTAACAAGCCGGGACAGGGAACTGAAAAACTGTTTTTT; CDR3aa: CASNKPGQGTEKLFF
abundance: NA; v_gene: TRBV5-4; j_gene: TRBJ2-5; d_gene: TRBD2; CDR3nt: TGTGCCAGCAGCCCCCCGGGACTAGCGGAGACCCAGTACTTC; CDR3aa: CASSPPGLAETQYF
abundance: NA; v_gene: TRBV7-3; j_gene: TRBJ2-2; d_gene: TRBD1; CDR3nt: TGTGCCAGCAGCAACCCCGGGACAGGGAGGTCCGGGGAGCTGTTTTTT; CDR3aa: CASSNPGTGRSGELFF
abundance: NA; v_gene: TRBV29-1; j_gene: TRBJ2-5; d_gene: NA; CDR3nt: TGCAGCGTTGAAGGCATTCGGGGGGAGACCCAGTACTTC; CDR3aa: CSVEGIRGETQYF
abundance: once; v_gene: TRBV4-2; j_gene: TRBJ2-1; d_gene: NA; CDR3nt: TGTGCCAGCAGCCAAGATGGGGGCGGGCACAATGAGCAGTTCTTC; CDR3aa: CASSQDGGGHNEQFF
abundance: NA; v_gene: TRBV19; j_gene: TRBJ1-5; d_gene: NA; CDR3nt: TGTGCCAGTAGTCCCCGTTCAGGCAATCAGCCCCAGCATTTT; CDR3aa: CASSPRSGNQPQHF
abundance: once; v_gene: TRBV7-9; j_gene: TRBJ2-7; d_gene: TRBD2; CDR3nt: TGTGCCAGCAGCTTAGTGACTAGCGGGTCCTACGAGCAGTACTTC; CDR3aa: CASSLVTSGSYEQYF
abundance: few; v_gene: TRBV6-1; j_gene: TRBJ1-1; d_gene: TRBD1; CDR3nt: TGTGCCAGCTCCAGGGACAGTTGGAATGAAGCTTTCTTT; CDR3aa: CASSRDSWNEAFF
abundance: once; v_gene: TRBV28; j_gene: TRBJ2-7; d_gene: NA; CDR3nt: TGTGCCAGCAGTTCGACCCCTAATACAGGGAGCGAGCAGTACTTC; CDR3aa: CASSSTPNTGSEQYF
abundance: NA; v_gene: TRBV10-3; j_gene: TRBJ1-1; d_gene: NA; CDR3nt: TGTGCCATCAGTGAGAGTGCAGATCTGAACACTGAAGCTTTCTTT; CDR3aa: CAISESADLNTEAFF
abundance: NA; v_gene: TRBV7-9; j_gene: TRBJ2-2; d_gene: TRBD2; CDR3nt: TGTGCCAGCAGCTTAATCCCTTCACTAGCGGGAGGAAACGGGGAGCTGTTTTTT; CDR3aa: CASSLIPSLAGGNGELFF
abundance: NA; v_gene: TRBV9; j_gene: TRBJ2-5; d_gene: NA; CDR3nt: TGTGCCAGCAGCGTATCAGGTCTGCAAGAGACCCAGTACTTC; CDR3aa: CASSVSGLQETQYF
abundance: NA; v_gene: TRBV7-9; j_gene: TRBJ2-5; d_gene: NA; CDR3nt: TGTGCCAGCAGCCCGCGTCTTACGGGGTTCCAAGAGACCCAGTACTTC; CDR3aa: CASSPRLTGFQETQYF
abundance: few; v_gene: TRBV4-1; j_gene: TRBJ2-1; d_gene: NA; CDR3nt: TGCGCCAGCAGCCAAGATTGGCTTACCTACAATGAGCAGTTCTTC; CDR3aa: CASSQDWLTYNEQFF
abundance: once; v_gene: TRBV9; j_gene: TRBJ2-1; d_gene: TRBD2; CDR3nt: TGTGCCAGCAGCCCAAGAGGGACTACTTACGATGAGCAGTTCTTC; CDR3aa: CASSPRGTTYDEQFF
abundance: once; v_gene: TRBV5-5; j_gene: TRBJ1-1; d_gene: NA; CDR3nt: TGTGCCAGCAGCTTTTATTGGCGGGGAATCGAGAACACTGAAGCTTTCTTT; CDR3aa: CASSFYWRGIENTEAFF
abundance: NA; v_gene: TRBV13; j_gene: TRBJ2-3; d_gene: TRBD2; CDR3nt: TGTGCCAGCAGCTCGGGGACTAGCGGGGGGATTTATACAGATACGCAGTATTTT; CDR3aa: CASSSGTSGGIYTDTQYF
abundance: NA; v_gene: TRBV30; j_gene: TRBJ1-2; d_gene: NA; CDR3nt: TGTGCCTGGACAACAGGGATCCTAGGCTATGGCTACACCTTC; CDR3aa: CAWTTGILGYGYTF
abundance: NA; v_gene: TRBV18; j_gene: TRBJ1-6; d_gene: NA; CDR3nt: TGTGCCAGCTCACCCCAGGTCCCTAATTCACCCCTCCACTTT; CDR3aa: CASSPQVPNSPLHF
abundance: NA; v_gene: TRBV5-4; j_gene: TRBJ1-2; d_gene: TRBD1; CDR3nt: TGTGCCAGCAGCATACAACAGGGGGATGGCTACACCTTC; CDR3aa: CASSIQQGDGYTF
abundance: NA; v_gene: TRBV5-4; j_gene: TRBJ2-7; d_gene: NA; CDR3nt: TGTGCCAGCAGCTTGCGGCGGGCAGGGTTGAGGGGGGAGCAGTACTTC; CDR3aa: CASSLRRAGLRGEQYF